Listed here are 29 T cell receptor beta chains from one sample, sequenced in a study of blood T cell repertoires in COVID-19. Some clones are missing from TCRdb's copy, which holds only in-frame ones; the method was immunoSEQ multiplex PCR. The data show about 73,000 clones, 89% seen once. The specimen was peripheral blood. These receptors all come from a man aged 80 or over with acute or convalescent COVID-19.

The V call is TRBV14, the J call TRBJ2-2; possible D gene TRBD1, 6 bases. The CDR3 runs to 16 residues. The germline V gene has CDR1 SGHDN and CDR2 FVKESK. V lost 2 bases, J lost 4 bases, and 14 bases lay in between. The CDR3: CASSQTNRASTGELFF. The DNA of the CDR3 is TGTGCCAGCAGCCAAACGAACAGGGCCAGCACCGGGGAGCTGTTTTTT. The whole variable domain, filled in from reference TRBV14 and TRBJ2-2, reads EAGVTQFPSHSVIEKGQTVTLRCDPISGHDNLYWYRRVMGKEIKFLLHFVKESKQDESGMPNNRFLAERTGGTYSTLKVQPAELEDSGVYFCASSQTNRASTGELFFGEGSRLTVL.

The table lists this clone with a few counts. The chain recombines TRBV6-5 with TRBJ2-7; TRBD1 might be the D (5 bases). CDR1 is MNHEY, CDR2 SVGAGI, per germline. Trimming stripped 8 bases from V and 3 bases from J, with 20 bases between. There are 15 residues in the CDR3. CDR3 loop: CASRRARQGSYEQYF. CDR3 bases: TGTGCCAGCCGAAGAGCCCGGCAGGGTAGCTACGAGCAGTACTTC.

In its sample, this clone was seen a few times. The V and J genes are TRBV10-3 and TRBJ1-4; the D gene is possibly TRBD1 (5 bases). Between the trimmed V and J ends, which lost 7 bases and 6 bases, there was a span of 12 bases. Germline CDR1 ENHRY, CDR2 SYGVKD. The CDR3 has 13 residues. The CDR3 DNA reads TGTGCCATCAAGACAGACGTGGATGAAAAACTGTTTTTT. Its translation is CAIKTDVDEKLFF.

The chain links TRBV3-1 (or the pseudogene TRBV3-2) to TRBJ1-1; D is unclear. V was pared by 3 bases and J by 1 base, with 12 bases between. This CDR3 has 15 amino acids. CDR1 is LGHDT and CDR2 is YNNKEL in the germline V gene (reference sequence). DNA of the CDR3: TGTGCCAGCAGCCAGGAACGGGGTGAGAACACTGAAGCTTTCTTT. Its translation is CASSQERGENTEAFF.

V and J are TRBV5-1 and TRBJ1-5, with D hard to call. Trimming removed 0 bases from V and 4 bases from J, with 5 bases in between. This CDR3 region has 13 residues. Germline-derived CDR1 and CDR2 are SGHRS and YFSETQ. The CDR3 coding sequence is TGCGCCAGCAGCTTGGACGGGAATCAGCCCCAGCATTTT. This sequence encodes CASSLDGNQPQHF.

CDR3 loop: CASSENRDTRREQYF. The CDR3 nucleotides read TGTGCCAGTAGTGAAAACCGGGACACCCGTCGGGAGCAGTACTTC. This chain links TRBV19 with TRBJ2-7; TRBD1 might be the D (6 bases). The CDR3 loop spans 15 amino acids. Germline CDR1 and CDR2: LNHDA and SQIVND (reference sequence). The germline V and J ends were trimmed by 5 bases and 7 bases, with 21 bases remaining between them.

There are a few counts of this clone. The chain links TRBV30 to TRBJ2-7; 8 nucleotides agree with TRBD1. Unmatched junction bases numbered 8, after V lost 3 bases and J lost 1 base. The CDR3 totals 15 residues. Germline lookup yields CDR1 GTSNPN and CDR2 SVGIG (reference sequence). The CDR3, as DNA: TGTGCCTGGAGCGGGGCAGGGGGCGCTTCCTACGAGCAGTACTTC. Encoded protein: CAWSGAGGASYEQYF.

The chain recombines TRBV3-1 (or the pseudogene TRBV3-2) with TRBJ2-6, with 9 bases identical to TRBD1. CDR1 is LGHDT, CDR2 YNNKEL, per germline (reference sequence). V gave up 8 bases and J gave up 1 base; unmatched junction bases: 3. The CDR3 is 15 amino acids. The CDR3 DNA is TGTGCCAGCCGGACAGGGGCATCTGGGGCCAACGTCCTGACTTTC. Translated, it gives CASRTGASGANVLTF.

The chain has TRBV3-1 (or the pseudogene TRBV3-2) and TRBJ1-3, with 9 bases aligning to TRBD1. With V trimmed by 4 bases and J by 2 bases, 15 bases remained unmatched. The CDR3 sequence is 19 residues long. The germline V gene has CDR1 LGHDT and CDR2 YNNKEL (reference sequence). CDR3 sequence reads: CASSLQPPTGQGTGNTIYF. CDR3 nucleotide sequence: TGTGCCAGCAGCCTACAACCCCCAACCGGACAGGGGACTGGAAACACCATATATTTT.

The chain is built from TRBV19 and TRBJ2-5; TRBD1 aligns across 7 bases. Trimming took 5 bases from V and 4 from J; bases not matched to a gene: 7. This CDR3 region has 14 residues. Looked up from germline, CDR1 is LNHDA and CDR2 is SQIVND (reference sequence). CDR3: CASSDRAAGETQYF. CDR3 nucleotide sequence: TGTGCCAGTAGTGACAGGGCGGCGGGAGAGACCCAGTACTTC.

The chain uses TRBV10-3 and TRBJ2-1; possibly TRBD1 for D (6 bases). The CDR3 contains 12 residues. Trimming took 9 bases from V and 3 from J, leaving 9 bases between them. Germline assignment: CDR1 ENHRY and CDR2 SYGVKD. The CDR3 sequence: CAIRDNYNEQFF. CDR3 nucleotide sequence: TGTGCCATACGGGACAACTACAATGAGCAGTTCTTC.

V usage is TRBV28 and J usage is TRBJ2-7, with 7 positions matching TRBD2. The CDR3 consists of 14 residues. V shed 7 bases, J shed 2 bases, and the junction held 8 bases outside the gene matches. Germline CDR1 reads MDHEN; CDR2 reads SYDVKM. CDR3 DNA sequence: TGTGCCAGCACCTTGACTAGCCGACCCTACGAGCAGTACTTC. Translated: CASTLTSRPYEQYF.

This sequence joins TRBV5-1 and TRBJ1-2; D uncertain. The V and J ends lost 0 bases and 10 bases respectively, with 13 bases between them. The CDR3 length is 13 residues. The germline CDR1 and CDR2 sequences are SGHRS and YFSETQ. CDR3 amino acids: CASSLAGSSDYTF. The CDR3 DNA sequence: TGCGCCAGCAGCTTGGCGGGGTCTTCCGACTACACCTTC.

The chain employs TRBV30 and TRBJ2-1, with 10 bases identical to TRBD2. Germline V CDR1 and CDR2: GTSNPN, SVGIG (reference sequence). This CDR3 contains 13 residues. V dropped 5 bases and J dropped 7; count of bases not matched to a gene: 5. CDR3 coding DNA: TGTGCCTGGGCTAGCGGGAGTCGAAATGAGCAGTTCTTC. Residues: CAWASGSRNEQFF. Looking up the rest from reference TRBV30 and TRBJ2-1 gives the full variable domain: SQTIHQWPATLVQPVGSPLSLECTVEGTSNPNLYWYRQAAGRGLQLLFYSVGIGQISSEVPQNLSASRPQDRQFILSSKKLLLSDSGFYLCAWASGSRNEQFFGPGTRLTVL.

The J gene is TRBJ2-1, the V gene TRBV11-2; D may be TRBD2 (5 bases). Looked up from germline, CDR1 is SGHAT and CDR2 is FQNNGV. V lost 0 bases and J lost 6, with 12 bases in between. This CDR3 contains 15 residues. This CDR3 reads CASSLDLAGPNEQFF. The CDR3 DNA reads TGTGCCAGCAGCTTAGATCTAGCCGGACCCAATGAGCAGTTCTTC.

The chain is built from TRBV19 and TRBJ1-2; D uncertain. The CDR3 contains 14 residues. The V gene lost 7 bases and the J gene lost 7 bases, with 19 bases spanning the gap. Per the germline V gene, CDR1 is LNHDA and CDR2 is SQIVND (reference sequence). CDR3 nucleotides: TGTGCCAGTACCACTATCGATAGAACCCGTGGCTACACCTTC. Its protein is CASTTIDRTRGYTF.

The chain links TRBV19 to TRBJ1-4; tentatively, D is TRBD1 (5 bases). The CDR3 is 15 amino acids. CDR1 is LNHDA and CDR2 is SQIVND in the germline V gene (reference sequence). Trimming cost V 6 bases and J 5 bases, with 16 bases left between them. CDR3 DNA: TGTGCCAGTAGGGACCCGGGACGGGGGAATGAAAAACTGTTTTTT. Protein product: CASRDPGRGNEKLFF.

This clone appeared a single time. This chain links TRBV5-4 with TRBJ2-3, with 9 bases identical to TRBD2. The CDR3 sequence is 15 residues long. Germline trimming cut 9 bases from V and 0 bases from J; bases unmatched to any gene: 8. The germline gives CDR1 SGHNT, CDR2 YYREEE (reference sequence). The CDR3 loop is CATGLAGISTDTQYF. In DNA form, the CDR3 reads TGTGCCACGGGCCTAGCGGGAATTAGCACAGATACGCAGTATTTT. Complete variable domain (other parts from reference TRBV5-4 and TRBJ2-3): ETGVTQSPTHLIKTRGQQVTLRCSSQSGHNTVSWYQQALGQGPQFIFQYYREEENGRGNFPPRFSGLQFPNYSSELNVNALELDDSALYLCATGLAGISTDTQYFGPGTRLTVL.

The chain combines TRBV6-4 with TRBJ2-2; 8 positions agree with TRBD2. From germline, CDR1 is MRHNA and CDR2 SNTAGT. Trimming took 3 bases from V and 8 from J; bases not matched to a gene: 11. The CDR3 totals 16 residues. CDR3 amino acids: CASSDTSGGSRGELFF. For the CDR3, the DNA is TGTGCCAGCAGTGATACTAGCGGCGGGAGCCGGGGGGAGCTGTTTTTT.

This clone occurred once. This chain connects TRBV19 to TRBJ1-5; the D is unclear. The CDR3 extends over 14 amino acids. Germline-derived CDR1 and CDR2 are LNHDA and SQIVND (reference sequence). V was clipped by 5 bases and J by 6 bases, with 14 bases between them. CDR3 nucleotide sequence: TGTGCCAGTAGTGTCAAGATTTCCGGTCAGCCCCAGCATTTT. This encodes CASSVKISGQPQHF.

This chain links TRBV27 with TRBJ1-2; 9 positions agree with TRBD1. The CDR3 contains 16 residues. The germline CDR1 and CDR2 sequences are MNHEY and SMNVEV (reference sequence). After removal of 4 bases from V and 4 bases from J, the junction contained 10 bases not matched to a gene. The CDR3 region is CASSSYSGTGIYGYTF. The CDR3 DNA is TGTGCCAGCAGTTCATATTCCGGGACAGGGATCTATGGCTACACCTTC.

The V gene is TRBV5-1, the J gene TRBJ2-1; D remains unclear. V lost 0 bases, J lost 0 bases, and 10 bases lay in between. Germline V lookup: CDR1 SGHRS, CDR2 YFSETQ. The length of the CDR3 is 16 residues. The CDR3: CASSLENSLSYNEQFF. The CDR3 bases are TGCGCCAGCAGCTTGGAGAACAGCCTCTCCTACAATGAGCAGTTCTTC.

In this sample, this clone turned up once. The CDR3 region has the DNA TGTGCCTGGAGAGGAAGCGGGAATGAGCAGTTCTTC. It translates to CAWRGSGNEQFF. V usage is TRBV30 and J usage is TRBJ2-1, with D maybe TRBD2 (6 bases). The CDR3 runs to 12 residues. The V end was cut by 3 bases, the J end by 7 bases, with 10 bases between. Germline V gene sequence: CDR1 GTSNPN, CDR2 SVGIG (reference sequence).

The CDR3 coding sequence is TGTGCCAGGGCTTCCCGGGGGGCAGGAGGGACCCAGTACTTC. This codes for CARASRGAGGTQYF. This rearrangement joins TRBV2 to TRBJ2-5; the D gene is possibly TRBD2 (7 bases). Per the germline V gene, CDR1 is SNHLY and CDR2 is FYNNEI. The V end lost 9 bases, the J end lost 7 bases, and 21 bases lay between the germline ends. This CDR3 has 14 amino acids. The entire variable domain, with the rest obtained from reference TRBV2 and TRBJ2-5, is as follows: EPEVTQTPSHQVTQMGQEVILRCVPISNHLYFYWYRQILGQKVEFLVSFYNNEISEKSEIFDDQFSVERPDGSNFTLKIRSTKLEDSAMYFCARASRGAGGTQYFGPGTRLLVL.

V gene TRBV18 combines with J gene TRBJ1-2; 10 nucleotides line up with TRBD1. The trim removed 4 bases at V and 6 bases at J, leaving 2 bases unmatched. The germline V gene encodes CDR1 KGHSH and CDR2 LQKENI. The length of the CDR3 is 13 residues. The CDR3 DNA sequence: TGTGCCAGCTCACGACAGGGGGCGGATGGCTACACCTTC. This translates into CASSRQGADGYTF.

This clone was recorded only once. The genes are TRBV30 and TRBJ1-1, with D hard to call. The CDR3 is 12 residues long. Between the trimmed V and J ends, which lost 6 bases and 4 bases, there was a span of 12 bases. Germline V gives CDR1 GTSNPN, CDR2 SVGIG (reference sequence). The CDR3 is CACEGGGTEAFF. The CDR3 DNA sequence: TGTGCCTGCGAGGGAGGAGGCACTGAAGCTTTCTTT.

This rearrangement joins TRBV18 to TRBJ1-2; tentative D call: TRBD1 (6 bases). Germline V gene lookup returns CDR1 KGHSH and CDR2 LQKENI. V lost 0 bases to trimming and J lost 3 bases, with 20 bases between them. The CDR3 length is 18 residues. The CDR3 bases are TGTGCCAGCTCACCACCGATCGGTACAGGGCGTTCGGACTATGGCTACACCTTC. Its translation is CASSPPIGTGRSDYGYTF.

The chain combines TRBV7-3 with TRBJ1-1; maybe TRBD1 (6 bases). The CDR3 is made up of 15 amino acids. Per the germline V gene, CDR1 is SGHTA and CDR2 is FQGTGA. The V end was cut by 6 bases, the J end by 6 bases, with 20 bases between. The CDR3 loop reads CASSLNAGGYAEAFF. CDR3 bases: TGTGCCAGCAGTCTCAACGCGGGGGGCTACGCTGAAGCTTTCTTT.

CDR3 sequence reads: CASSGLADRVGEQFF. As DNA, the CDR3 is TGTGCCAGCAGTGGACTCGCCGACAGGGTCGGTGAGCAGTTCTTC. The rearrangement uses TRBV6-4 and TRBJ2-1; 7 bases are shared with TRBD1. Germline V gene sequence: CDR1 MRHNA, CDR2 SNTAGT. J gave up 9 bases and V 4 bases, and 12 bases lay outside the gene matches. The CDR3 is 15 amino acids.